The source of this TCR beta chain is a study of blood T cell repertoires in COVID-19. Study-level information: Collection of acute and convalescent COVID-19 samples took place in the United States, Italy and Spain.

Germline V gene data show CDR1 as MNHEY and CDR2 as SVGAGI. V trimming: 7 bases; J trimming: 0 bases; junction bases outside the gene matches: 6. The CDR3 loop spans 15 amino acids. Under the authors' procedure: Estimated nucleated cell counts came from reference gene primer amplification. The repertoire was sequenced with immunoSEQ multiplex PCR; TCRdb's copy has only in-frame clones and lacks some. D and trimming come from the DNA, and the V and J calls and clone size come from that table. The sample yields around 250,000 clones, 85% to 90% seen once. The clonotype originates from a man aged 18 to 30 who had recovered from COVID-19. What was sequenced was PBMCs or T cells enriched from blood (not recorded which). This sequence joins TRBV6-5 and TRBJ1-1; 9 bases line up with TRBD1. CDR3 loop: CASTNRGLVNTEAFF. Written as DNA, the CDR3 is TGTGCCAGCACGAACAGGGGGCTGGTGAACACTGAAGCTTTCTTT.